One and the same sample provided the 27 T cell receptor beta chains below, sequenced in a study of blood T cell repertoires in COVID-19. TCRdb's copy holds only in-frame clones and misses some; the assay was immunoSEQ multiplex PCR. The table has under 300,000 clones, 80% to 90% seen once; the top ten hold 1.5% to 2%. The source material was PBMCs or T cells enriched from blood (not recorded which). The receptors were gathered from a woman aged 45-65 years who had recovered from COVID-19.

The J gene is TRBJ1-5, the V gene TRBV6-4; D unclear. Germline-derived CDR1 and CDR2 are MRHNA and SNTAGT. Trimming shortened V by 3 bases and J by 4 bases, and 7 bases separated the two germline ends. The CDR3 covers 13 residues. Here the CDR3 reads CASSDGSNQPQHF. The CDR3 coding sequence is TGTGCCAGCAGTGATGGCAGTAATCAGCCCCAGCATTTT.

The CDR3 nucleotides read TGTGCCTGGAACGTGGGGGGAGAAGGCATATATTTT. This sequence encodes CAWNVGGEGIYF. The chain is built from TRBV30 and TRBJ1-3; possibly TRBD1 for D (5 bases). Germline values: CDR1 GTSNPN, CDR2 SVGIG (reference sequence). Between the trimmed V and J ends, which lost 4 bases and 12 bases, there was a span of 16 bases. CDR3 length: 12 amino acids.

This clone was detected once. Relative to the germline gene, one junction end is altered; a read error may explain this. The rearrangement joins TRBV28 to TRBJ1-5; 9 nucleotides match TRBD1. CDR3 size: 15 residues. CDR1 MDHEN and CDR2 SYDVKM come from the germline V gene. The CDR3 DNA follows: TGTGCCAGCAGTTTATTTTTTGGACAGGGGTACCCCCTGCATTTT. This codes for CASSLFFGQGYPLHF. The full variable domain, rest sourced from reference TRBV28 and TRBJ1-5, is DVKVTQSSRYLVKRTGEKVFLECVQDMDHENMFWYRQDPGLGLRLIYFSYDVKMKEKGDIPEGYSVSREKKERFSLILESASTNQTSMYLCASSLFFGQGYPLHFGDGTRLSIL.

As to this clone: The same CDR3 is also encoded by other DNA sequences in this sample. V is TRBV3-1 (or the pseudogene TRBV3-2) and J is TRBJ2-7, with TRBD1 identical over 10 bases. Unmatched junction bases numbered 7, after V lost 4 bases and J lost 7 bases. The CDR3 spans 14 residues. Per the germline V gene, CDR1 is LGHDT and CDR2 is YNNKEL (reference sequence). Here the CDR3 DNA reads TGTGCCAGCAGCCCAGCCCCGGGACAGGGGGAGCAGTACTTC. Translating it yields CASSPAPGQGEQYF.

The CDR3 region is CASSERAGKETQYF. In nucleotides, the CDR3 is TGTGCCAGCAGTGAACGGGCAGGGAAAGAGACCCAGTACTTC. The rearrangement joins TRBV2 to TRBJ2-5; D is possibly TRBD1 (5 bases). From germline, CDR1 is SNHLY and CDR2 FYNNEI. The V end was cut by 2 bases, the J end by 3 bases, with 10 bases between. The CDR3 contains 14 residues.

The V gene is TRBV15, the J gene TRBJ1-5, with a possible D match to TRBD1 (6 bases). V gave up 3 bases and J gave up 3 bases, with 9 bases separating them. This CDR3 is 14 amino acids long. CDR1 LNHNV and CDR2 YYDKDF come from the germline V gene (reference sequence). The CDR3, as DNA: TGTGCCACCAGCAGGGACAGTACCAATCAGCCCCAGCATTTT. Encoded protein: CATSRDSTNQPQHF.

This clone was seen only a few times. This chain connects TRBV10-3 to TRBJ2-1; 8 nucleotides line up with TRBD2. The CDR3 covers 15 residues. The V segment lost 2 bases and the J segment 9 bases; nucleotides outside the gene matches: 9. Germline CDR1 reads ENHRY; CDR2 reads SYGVKD. CDR3 loop: CAISETGRARGEQFF. The CDR3 nucleotides are TGTGCCATCAGTGAGACCGGGAGGGCCCGTGGTGAGCAGTTCTTC.

This clone has more than one count but fewer than ten. The V call is TRBV5-1, the J call TRBJ2-7; 8 bases agree with TRBD2. V trimming: 2 bases; J trimming: 3 bases; junction bases outside the gene matches: 1. The CDR3 has 13 amino acids. Germline loops: CDR1 SGHRS, CDR2 YFSETQ. Written as DNA, the CDR3 is TGCGCCAGCAGCTTTAGCGGGAACTACGAGCAGTACTTC. The encoded protein is CASSFSGNYEQYF.

The chain employs TRBV28 and TRBJ2-1, with TRBD1 identical over 7 bases. Germline CDR1 reads MDHEN; CDR2 reads SYDVKM. The CDR3 is 15 residues long. After removal of 6 bases from V and 0 bases from J, the junction contained 5 bases not matched to a gene. The DNA for the CDR3 is TGTGCCAGCAGCCCGGGACAGAGCTCCTACAATGAGCAGTTCTTC. It encodes CASSPGQSSYNEQFF.

V usage is TRBV28 and J usage is TRBJ1-2; 7 bases fit TRBD1. Per the germline V gene, CDR1 is MDHEN and CDR2 is SYDVKM. This CDR3 comprises 19 residues. The junction had 18 bases not matched to a gene; V was cut back by 1 base and J by 4 bases. CDR3 sequence (DNA): TGTGCCAGCAGTTTATATAGCCCGATTCCGGGACAGAGCCTCTATGGCTACACCTTC. It is translated as CASSLYSPIPGQSLYGYTF.

The chain employs TRBV27 and TRBJ2-3; 7 positions agree with TRBD1. In germline, CDR1 is MNHEY, CDR2 SMNVEV (reference sequence). The junction had 8 bases not matched to a gene; V was cut back by 2 bases and J by 0 bases. The CDR3 covers 17 residues. The CDR3 reads CASSLRGRVRSTDTQYF. CDR3 sequence (DNA): TGTGCCAGCAGTTTAAGGGGGCGGGTAAGAAGCACAGATACGCAGTATTTT.

The CDR3 sequence is CASSQLGQGGTEAFF. The CDR3 DNA sequence: TGTGCCAGCAGCCAACTTGGGCAGGGCGGAACTGAAGCTTTCTTT. The chain has TRBV3-1 (or the pseudogene TRBV3-2) and TRBJ1-1; tentatively, D is TRBD1 (5 bases). CDR3 length equals 15 residues. From germline, CDR1 is LGHDT and CDR2 YNNKEL (reference sequence). V was trimmed by 2 bases and J by 5 bases, leaving 15 bases between them.

On this clone: At one end, the junction sequence differs from germline, possibly due to a read error. This chain's CDR3 is CASSDPGGPGSLIF. The CDR3 nucleotides are TGTGCCAGCAGCGATCCGGGAGGCCCGGGAAGCTTGATCTTC. V gene TRBV9 combines with J gene TRBJ2-1; 7 positions agree with TRBD2. The CDR3 sequence is 14 residues long. CDR1 SGDLS and CDR2 YYNGEE come from the germline V gene.

This chain uses TRBV11-3 with TRBJ2-2; 8 bases match TRBD1. The CDR3 runs 16 residues. Germline CDR1 SGHNT, CDR2 YENEEA. With V trimmed by 8 bases and J by 4 bases, 12 bases remained unmatched. CDR3 nucleotides: TGTGCCAGCGGGCCCGGGACAGGTCATTTCACCGGGGAGCTGTTTTTT. Its translation: CASGPGTGHFTGELFF.

The chain combines TRBV5-4 with TRBJ1-5; TRBD1 agrees at 8 bases. CDR1 is SGHNT and CDR2 is YYREEE in the germline V gene (reference sequence). The ends lost 3 bases at V and 3 bases at J; junction bases unmatched: 14. The CDR3 has 18 amino acids. CDR3 DNA sequence: TGTGCCAGCAGCTCTGGACCGGACAGGGATTCCCTCAATCAGCCCCAGCATTTT. Protein product: CASSSGPDRDSLNQPQHF.

This rearrangement joins TRBV2 to TRBJ1-1, with TRBD1 as a possible D gene (5 bases). V lost 3 bases to trimming and J lost 4 bases, with 9 bases between them. The CDR3 spans 13 residues. CDR1 SNHLY and CDR2 FYNNEI come from the germline V gene. The CDR3 DNA reads TGTGCCAGCAGTGACAGCGGGGGCACTGAAGCTTTCTTT. Amino acids: CASSDSGGTEAFF. The full variable domain, with the rest looked up from reference TRBV2 and TRBJ1-1, is EPEVTQTPSHQVTQMGQEVILRCVPISNHLYFYWYRQILGQKVEFLVSFYNNEISEKSEIFDDQFSVERPDGSNFTLKIRSTKLEDSAMYFCASSDSGGTEAFFGQGTRLTVV.

The CDR3 bases are TGTGCCAGCAGCCCAGGAGGGGGCTACACTGAAGCTTTCTTT. It yields the protein CASSPGGGYTEAFF. The rearrangement uses TRBV7-3 and TRBJ1-1; 7 bases are a match to TRBD1. The J segment lost 3 bases and the V segment lost 5 bases, leaving 6 bases of the junction unmatched. Looked up from germline, CDR1 is SGHTA and CDR2 is FQGTGA. The CDR3 is made up of 14 amino acids. The entire variable domain, with the rest obtained from reference TRBV7-3 and TRBJ1-1, is as follows: GAGVSQTPSNKVTEKGKYVELRCDPISGHTALYWYRQSLGQGPEFLIYFQGTGAADDSGLPNDRFFAVRPEGSVSTLKIQRTERGDSAVYLCASSPGGGYTEAFFGQGTRLTVV.

The V gene is TRBV15, the J gene TRBJ2-7, with a weak D call TRBD1 (6 bases). V lost 1 base to trimming and J lost 2 bases, with 12 bases between them. CDR1 and CDR2 from the germline V gene are LNHNV and YYDKDF (reference sequence). This CDR3 region has 15 residues. The CDR3 coding sequence is TGTGCCACCAGCAGAGGTCCCAGGGGCGCCTACGAGCAGTACTTC. Its protein is CATSRGPRGAYEQYF.

This clone has only a few counts. The rearrangement links TRBV2 to TRBJ2-3; a weak D match, TRBD1 (6 bases). Germline assignment: CDR1 SNHLY and CDR2 FYNNEI. Trimming shortened V by 6 bases and J by 3 bases, and 22 bases separated the two germline ends. CDR3 size: 17 residues. The CDR3 sequence is CASRVRLWAGATDTQYF. CDR3 DNA: TGTGCCAGCAGGGTCCGCCTTTGGGCAGGGGCTACAGATACGCAGTATTTT.

V is TRBV28 and J is TRBJ2-3; D is perhaps TRBD1 (5 bases). Trimming left V 5 bases short and J 1 base short, with 13 bases between. The CDR3 totals 15 residues. Per germline, CDR1 MDHEN and CDR2 SYDVKM. The CDR3 protein is CASSPDIAGTDTQYF. DNA of the CDR3: TGTGCCAGCAGTCCGGACATCGCCGGCACAGATACGCAGTATTTT.

The rearrangement joins TRBV7-9 to TRBJ2-7, with 9 bases that match TRBD1. The trim removed 5 bases at V and 5 bases at J, leaving 7 bases unmatched. Germline CDR1 reads SEHNR; CDR2 reads FQNEAQ (reference sequence). The CDR3 has 14 amino acids. DNA for the CDR3: TGTGCCAGCAGCGCAGAGGGACAGGGAAACGAGCAGTACTTC. Translated: CASSAEGQGNEQYF.

This clone was recorded once. The chain couples TRBV5-4 to TRBJ2-1; D gene unclear. CDR3 length equals 14 residues. The germline V gene has CDR1 SGHNT and CDR2 YYREEE (reference sequence). V gave up 0 bases and J gave up 2 bases, with 6 bases separating them. The CDR3 DNA reads TGTGCCAGCAGCTTGGGGAGCCCCTACAATGAGCAGTTCTTC. It translates to CASSLGSPYNEQFF.

This chain uses TRBV6-4 with TRBJ1-2; the D is unclear. V lost 6 bases, J lost 6 bases, and 17 bases lay in between. The CDR3 length is 14 residues. The germline V gene encodes CDR1 MRHNA and CDR2 SNTAGT. The CDR3 sequence is CASRFSLSSNGYTF. The CDR3 nucleotides are TGTGCCAGCAGATTTAGCCTAAGCAGTAATGGCTACACCTTC.

The rearrangement links TRBV12-5 to TRBJ1-1; D is ambiguous. The CDR3 runs 13 residues. The V gene lost 1 base and the J gene lost 4 bases, with 7 bases spanning the gap. Germline loops: CDR1 LGHNT, CDR2 FRNRAP. CDR3 DNA: TGTGCTAGTGGTTTGGGCGGGTTCACTGAAGCTTTCTTT. As protein: CASGLGGFTEAFF.

This clone showed up just once. The chain combines TRBV7-2 with TRBJ1-4; 8 nucleotides match TRBD1. Per the germline V gene, CDR1 is SGHTA and CDR2 is FQGNSA. This CDR3 spans 14 amino acids. The junction had 3 bases not matched to a gene; V was cut back by 5 bases and J by 4 bases. The CDR3: CASSPGGLNEKLFF. The DNA for the CDR3 is TGTGCCAGCAGCCCAGGGGGCCTTAATGAAAAACTGTTTTTT.

This clone was counted a single time. V and J are TRBV5-1 and TRBJ2-6, with D possibly being TRBD1 (6 bases). Germline assignment: CDR1 SGHRS and CDR2 YFSETQ. This CDR3 is 20 amino acids long. Deletions cut 9 bases from V and 2 bases from J, with 30 bases between. The CDR3 is CATWTDRLTPLMPGANVLTF. The CDR3 DNA is TGCGCCACCTGGACAGACCGTTTGACCCCTCTGATGCCTGGGGCCAACGTCCTGACTTTC.

In this sample, this clone turned up a few times. This rearrangement joins TRBV10-3 to TRBJ2-7; 9 bases match TRBD2. Unmatched junction bases numbered 23, after V lost 11 bases and J lost 0 bases. Germline V gene sequence: CDR1 ENHRY, CDR2 SYGVKD. This CDR3 contains 19 residues. The chain's CDR3 is CAADGSGLEREVSSYEQYF. Written as DNA, the CDR3 is TGTGCCGCCGACGGGTCAGGACTTGAGCGGGAGGTTAGCTCCTACGAGCAGTACTTC.